Listed below are T cell receptor beta chains from one sample, sequenced in a study of T cells in Graves' hyperthyroidism and ophthalmopathy. One entry per CDR3 protein, called by TCRdb with MiXCR from the multiplex PCR reads. The table records approximately 690,000 distinct CDR3 sequences, 13% to 15% of them present only once. Material: blood. These TCRs come from a woman aged 50 to 65 with Graves' ophthalmopathy. Each CDR3 is given with its conserved first and last residue. Each record gives: V gene, J gene, D gene, clone size, CDR3 protein, CDR3 DNA. A D gene is named only where the DNA matches it firmly. Clone size is stated in some rows and not others, as once, few, many or a class when expanded.

V: TRBV28; J: TRBJ2-7; D: .; size: many; CDR3: CASSLYGEQYF; DNA: TGTGCCAGCAGTTTGTATGGCGAGCAGTACTTC
V: TRBV5-6; J: TRBJ2-2; D: TRBD1; size: .; CDR3: CASSRMDRGPTGELFF; DNA: TGTGCCAGCAGCCGTATGGACAGGGGGCCCACCGGGGAGCTGTTTTTT
V: TRBV11-2; J: TRBJ2-3; D: .; size: many; CDR3: CASSSPPGRVDTDTQYF; DNA: TGTGCCAGCAGCTCCCCCCCCGGGCGGGTCGACACAGATACGCAGTATTTT
V: TRBV20-1; J: TRBJ2-7; D: TRBD2; size: many; CDR3: CSALVAGGSYEQYF; DNA: TGCAGTGCTCTCGTTGCGGGAGGCTCCTACGAGCAGTACTTC
V: TRBV30; J: TRBJ1-5; D: TRBD1; size: many; CDR3: CAWSVGTGGQPQHF; DNA: TGTGCCTGGAGTGTGGGGACAGGGGGTCAGCCCCAGCATTTT
V: TRBV3-1; J: TRBJ2-5; D: TRBD2; size: many; CDR3: CASSQVKSGASNQETQYF; DNA: TGTGCCAGCAGCCAAGTGAAGAGCGGGGCCTCCAACCAAGAGACCCAGTACTTC
V: TRBV28; J: TRBJ1-1; D: TRBD1; size: many; CDR3: CASSLRYWGRQGPRNTEAFF; DNA: TGTGCCAGCAGTTTAAGGTATTGGGGACGACAGGGGCCGCGGAACACTGAAGCTTTCTTT
V: TRBV7-2; J: TRBJ2-7; D: TRBD2; size: many; CDR3: CASSLGVGLAQIYEQYF; DNA: TGTGCCAGCAGCTTAGGGGTCGGACTAGCGCAGATCTACGAGCAGTACTTC
V: TRBV24-1; J: TRBJ2-2; D: .; size: few; CDR3: CATSDFRPSWTGELFF; DNA: TGTGCCACCAGTGATTTCAGACCTAGTTGGACCGGGGAGCTGTTTTTT
V: TRBV12-3/TRBV12-4; J: TRBJ1-2; D: .; size: .; CDR3: CASSFFQGPYGYTF; DNA: TGTGCCAGCAGTTTTTTTCAGGGGCCCTATGGCTACACCTTC
V: TRBV20-1; J: TRBJ2-5; D: .; size: many; CDR3: CSARGGGETQYF; DNA: TGCAGCGCCCGTGGAGGGGGCGAGACCCAGTACTTC
V: TRBV5-6; J: TRBJ2-7; D: TRBD2; size: .; CDR3: CASSPTGTSASYEQYF; DNA: TGTGCCAGCAGCCCGACGGGGACTAGCGCGTCCTACGAGCAGTACTTC
V: TRBV12-5; J: TRBJ2-1; D: .; size: few; CDR3: CASGLVIAVTGDEQFF; DNA: TGTGCTAGTGGTTTGGTAATAGCGGTTACGGGAGACGAGCAGTTCTTC
V: TRBV20-1; J: TRBJ2-1; D: TRBD2; size: .; CDR3: CSVTGLVHHNEQFF; DNA: TGCAGTGTTACGGGACTAGTGCACCACAATGAGCAGTTCTTC
V: TRBV6-1; J: TRBJ2-5; D: .; size: many; CDR3: CASSDPLGRGPQETQYF; DNA: TGTGCCAGCAGTGACCCTTTGGGGCGCGGGCCCCAAGAGACCCAGTACTTC
V: TRBV28; J: TRBJ1-1; D: TRBD1; size: many; CDR3: CASSYPLQGAKRGNTEAFF; DNA: TGTGCCAGCAGTTACCCTCTACAGGGGGCTAAACGTGGGAACACTGAAGCTTTCTTT
V: TRBV7-2; J: TRBJ2-7; D: .; size: few; CDR3: CASSFISAEQYF; DNA: TGTGCCAGCAGCTTTATTTCCGCCGAGCAGTACTTC
V: TRBV29-1; J: TRBJ2-7; D: .; size: many; CDR3: CSVRRPLTDEQYF; DNA: TGCAGCGTTCGGAGGCCGCTCACCGACGAGCAGTACTTC
V: TRBV20-1; J: TRBJ2-1; D: TRBD2; size: .; CDR3: CSARGPQTSGIIDEQFF; DNA: TGCAGTGCTAGAGGGCCTCAAACTAGCGGGATAATCGATGAGCAGTTCTTC
V: TRBV5-1; J: TRBJ2-1; D: TRBD1; size: few; CDR3: CASFRDRSYNEQFF; DNA: TGCGCCAGCTTCCGGGACAGATCCTACAATGAGCAGTTCTTC
V: TRBV9; J: TRBJ1-1; D: .; size: many; CDR3: CASSVGAANTEAFF; DNA: TGTGCCAGCAGCGTAGGGGCGGCGAACACTGAAGCTTTCTTT
V: TRBV5-8; J: TRBJ1-6; D: TRBD1; size: .; CDR3: CASSSGQGAYSPLHF; DNA: TGTGCCAGCAGCTCGGGACAGGGGGCTTATTCACCCCTCCACTTT
V: TRBV19; J: TRBJ1-1; D: TRBD1; size: few; CDR3: CASRLPGQQIEAFF; DNA: TGTGCCAGTAGGCTACCGGGACAGCAAATCGAAGCTTTCTTT
V: TRBV19; J: TRBJ2-7; D: .; size: few; CDR3: CASTGIDYEQYF; DNA: TGTGCCAGTACAGGGATAGACTACGAGCAGTACTTC
V: TRBV24-1; J: TRBJ2-3; D: TRBD1; size: .; CDR3: CATSDPQGWWTDTQYF; DNA: TGTGCCACCAGTGATCCACAGGGGTGGTGGACAGATACGCAGTATTTT
V: TRBV7-3; J: TRBJ1-2; D: .; size: few; CDR3: CAGSKWGGSYGYTF; DNA: TGTGCCGGCAGCAAATGGGGGGGATCTTATGGCTACACCTTC
V: TRBV13; J: TRBJ1-1; D: .; size: many; CDR3: CASSTTWNTEAFF; DNA: TGTGCCAGCAGCACGACATGGAACACTGAAGCTTTCTTT
V: TRBV11-2; J: TRBJ2-5; D: TRBD1; size: many; CDR3: CASSTTTGVQETQYF; DNA: TGTGCCAGCAGCACTACAACAGGGGTTCAAGAGACCCAGTACTTC
V: TRBV20-1; J: TRBJ2-2; D: .; size: .; CDR3: CSARRGNTGELFF; DNA: TGCAGTGCTCGGCGCGGGAACACCGGGGAGCTGTTTTTT
V: TRBV5-1; J: TRBJ2-7; D: .; size: many; CDR3: CASSLVGEYEQYF; DNA: TGCGCCAGCAGCTTGGTGGGAGAGTACGAGCAGTACTTC
V: TRBV19; J: TRBJ2-2; D: TRBD1; size: .; CDR3: CASIDRGPGELFF; DNA: TGTGCCAGTATTGACAGGGGCCCGGGGGAGCTGTTTTTT
V: TRBV6-1; J: TRBJ2-5; D: TRBD1; size: many; CDR3: CASQTPRTGQETQYF; DNA: TGTGCCAGCCAGACCCCTCGGACAGGCCAAGAGACCCAGTACTTC
V: TRBV27; J: TRBJ1-2; D: .; size: many; CDR3: CASSPPEGSSNYGYTF; DNA: TGTGCCAGCAGTCCCCCAGAAGGATCAAGTAACTATGGCTACACCTTC
V: TRBV5-1; J: TRBJ2-5; D: TRBD1; size: few; CDR3: CASSLIEGGPQETQYF; DNA: TGCGCCAGCAGCTTGATAGAAGGGGGCCCCCAAGAGACCCAGTACTTC
V: TRBV2; J: TRBJ2-7; D: TRBD1; size: many; CDR3: CASYEGTGGREQYF; DNA: TGTGCCAGCTACGAAGGGACAGGCGGACGCGAGCAGTACTTC
V: TRBV5-1; J: TRBJ2-3; D: TRBD2; size: many; CDR3: CASSFGLAGGISTDTQYF; DNA: TGCGCCAGCAGCTTTGGACTAGCGGGAGGTATTAGCACAGATACGCAGTATTTT
V: TRBV20-1; J: TRBJ2-1; D: TRBD1; size: many; CDR3: CSAPPRGPSSYNEQFF; DNA: TGCAGTGCTCCCCCCAGGGGGCCGAGCTCCTACAATGAGCAGTTCTTC
V: TRBV12-3/TRBV12-4; J: TRBJ2-7; D: TRBD2; size: many; CDR3: CASSLRPSGSWGYEQYF; DNA: TGTGCCAGCAGTTTACGTCCTAGCGGGAGTTGGGGGTACGAGCAGTACTTC
V: TRBV19; J: TRBJ2-3; D: .; size: .; CDR3: CASSTGHPDTQYF; DNA: TGTGCCAGTAGTACGGGACACCCGGATACGCAGTATTTT
V: TRBV7-3; J: TRBJ1-1; D: .; size: many; CDR3: CASSYAMNTEAFF; DNA: TGTGCCAGCAGCTACGCAATGAACACTGAAGCTTTCTTT
V: TRBV9; J: TRBJ2-3; D: .; size: few; CDR3: CASSGFEGVGDTQYF; DNA: TGTGCCAGCAGCGGCTTCGAGGGGGTAGGGGATACGCAGTATTTT
V: TRBV20-1; J: TRBJ2-5; D: .; size: many; CDR3: CSARHSQRETQYF; DNA: TGCAGTGCTAGGCACTCACAGCGCGAGACCCAGTACTTC
V: TRBV20-1; J: TRBJ2-7; D: TRBD2; size: many; CDR3: CSARDLSVSAGGWGREQYF; DNA: TGCAGTGCTAGAGATCTTTCAGTTTCGGCGGGAGGTTGGGGGCGCGAGCAGTACTTC
V: TRBV30; J: TRBJ2-5; D: TRBD2; size: many; CDR3: CAWSKTSGRTETQYF; DNA: TGTGCCTGGAGCAAGACTAGCGGGAGAACGGAGACCCAGTACTTC
V: TRBV11-2; J: TRBJ1-2; D: .; size: many; CDR3: CASSLDIGHGYTF; DNA: TGTGCCAGCAGCTTAGATATCGGACATGGCTACACCTTC
V: TRBV18; J: TRBJ1-5; D: TRBD1; size: .; CDR3: CASSPWEGANQPQHF; DNA: TGTGCCAGCTCACCATGGGAGGGGGCAAATCAGCCCCAGCATTTT
V: TRBV4-2; J: TRBJ2-5; D: TRBD2; size: .; CDR3: CASSQDGGSGAETQYF; DNA: TGTGCCAGCAGCCAAGATGGTGGTAGCGGGGCGGAGACCCAGTACTTC
V: TRBV11-3; J: TRBJ2-7; D: TRBD1; size: many; CDR3: CASSARDRTYEQYF; DNA: TGTGCCAGCAGCGCGAGGGACAGGACCTACGAGCAGTACTTC
V: TRBV28; J: TRBJ1-1; D: .; size: many; CDR3: CASSLPPQGRYTEAFF; DNA: TGTGCCAGCAGTTTACCCCCGCAGGGGCGGTACACTGAAGCTTTCTTT